This TCR beta chain came from a study of long-term antiretroviral therapy in people with HIV. The CDR3 spans 16 residues. V shed 0 bases, J shed 6 bases, and the junction held 5 bases outside the gene matches. The germline gives CDR1 SGDLS, CDR2 YYNGEE. The authors ran the immunoSEQ assay, v3.0, at survey level. Assay: immunoSEQ multiplex PCR; the TCRdb copy retains only in-frame clones and omits some. The sample records tens of thousands of clones, 80% to 90% being singletons. This receptor was obtained from a man younger than 40 with HIV. The material sequenced was unsorted PBMCs, taken more than 4.3 years after starting antiretroviral therapy. The chain employs TRBV9 and TRBJ2-7, with 14 bases aligning to TRBD2. As DNA, the CDR3 is TGTGCCAGCAGCGTAGGGACTAGCGGGGGGACCTCCGAGCAGTACTTC. It specifies CASSVGTSGGTSEQYF.